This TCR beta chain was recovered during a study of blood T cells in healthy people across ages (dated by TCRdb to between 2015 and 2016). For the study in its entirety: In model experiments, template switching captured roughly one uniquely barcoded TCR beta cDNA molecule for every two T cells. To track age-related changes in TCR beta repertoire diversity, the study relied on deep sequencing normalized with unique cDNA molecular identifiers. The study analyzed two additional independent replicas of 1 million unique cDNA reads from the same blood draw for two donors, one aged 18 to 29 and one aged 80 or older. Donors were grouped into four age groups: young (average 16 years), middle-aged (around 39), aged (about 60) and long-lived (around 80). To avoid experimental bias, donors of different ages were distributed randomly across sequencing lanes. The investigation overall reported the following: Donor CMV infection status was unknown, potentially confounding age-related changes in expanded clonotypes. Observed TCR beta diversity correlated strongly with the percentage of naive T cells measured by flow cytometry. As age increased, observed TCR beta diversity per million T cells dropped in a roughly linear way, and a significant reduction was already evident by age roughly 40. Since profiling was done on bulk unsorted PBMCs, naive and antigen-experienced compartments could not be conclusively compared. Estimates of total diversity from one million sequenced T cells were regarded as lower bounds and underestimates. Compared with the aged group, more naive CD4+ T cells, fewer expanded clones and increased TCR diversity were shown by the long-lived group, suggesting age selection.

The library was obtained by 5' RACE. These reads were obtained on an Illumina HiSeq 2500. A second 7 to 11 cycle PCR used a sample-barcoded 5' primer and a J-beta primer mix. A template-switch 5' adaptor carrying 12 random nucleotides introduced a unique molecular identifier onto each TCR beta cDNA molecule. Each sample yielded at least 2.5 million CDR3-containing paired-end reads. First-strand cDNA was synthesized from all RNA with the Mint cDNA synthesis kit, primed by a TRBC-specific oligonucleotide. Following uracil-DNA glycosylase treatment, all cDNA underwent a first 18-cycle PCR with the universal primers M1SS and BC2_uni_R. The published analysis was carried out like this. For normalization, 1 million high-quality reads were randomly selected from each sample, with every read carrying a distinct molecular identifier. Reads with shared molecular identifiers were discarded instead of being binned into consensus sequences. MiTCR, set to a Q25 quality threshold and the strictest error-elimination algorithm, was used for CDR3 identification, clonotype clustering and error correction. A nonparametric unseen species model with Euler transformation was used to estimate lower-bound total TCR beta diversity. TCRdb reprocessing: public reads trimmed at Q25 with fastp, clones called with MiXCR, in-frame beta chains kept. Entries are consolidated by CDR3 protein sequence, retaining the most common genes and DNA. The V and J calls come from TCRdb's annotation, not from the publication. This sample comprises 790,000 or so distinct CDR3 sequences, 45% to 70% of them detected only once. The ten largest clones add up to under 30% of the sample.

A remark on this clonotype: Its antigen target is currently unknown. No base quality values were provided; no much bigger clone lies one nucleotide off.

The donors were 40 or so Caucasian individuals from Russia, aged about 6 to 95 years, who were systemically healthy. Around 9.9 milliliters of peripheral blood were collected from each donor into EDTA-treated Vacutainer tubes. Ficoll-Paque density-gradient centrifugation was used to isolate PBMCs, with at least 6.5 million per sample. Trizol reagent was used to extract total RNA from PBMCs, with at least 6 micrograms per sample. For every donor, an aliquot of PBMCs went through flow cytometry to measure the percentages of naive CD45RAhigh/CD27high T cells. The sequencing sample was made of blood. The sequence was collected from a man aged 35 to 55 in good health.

The nucleotide sequence is TGTGCCAGCAGCTTGGGGGAGAATAGCAATCAGCCCCAGCATTTT. This yields the protein CASSLGENSNQPQHF. The chain employs TRBV5-5 and TRBJ1-5; too little of a D gene remains to name it. The CDR3 covers 15 residues, taking in both the cysteine and the phenylalanine. Only the CDR3 DNA stays, 45 bases, in frame from base 1. CDR1 and CDR2 were assigned from the germline V gene (reference sequence) as SGHKS and YYEKEE. Cut back by 0 bases and 0 bases, the V and J ends lie 7 bases apart.